Listed below are T cell receptor beta chains from one sample, sequenced in a study of CD8 T cells in ankylosing spondylitis. A single record per CDR3 protein comes from TCRdb applying MiXCR to the 5' RACE reads. Of more than 150,000 distinct CDR3 sequences in the sample, 13% were seen once. The source material was blood, either unsorted or a sorted T cell fraction (not recorded which). These receptors were obtained from a female donor with ankylosing spondylitis or in good health (not recorded which). The CDR3 runs from the conserved cysteine through the conserved F or W. The order of the fields is J gene, clone size, D gene, V gene, CDR3 protein, CDR3 DNA. D genes are given only for firm matches. Expanded clones are given a class, and other clones once, few, many or no size at all.

J: TRBJ1-1; size: many; D: .; V: TRBV5-1; CDR3: CASSSFSQGSVNTEAFF; DNA: TGCGCCAGCAGCTCCTTTTCACAGGGTTCCGTGAACACTGAAGCTTTCTTT
J: TRBJ2-4; size: few; D: .; V: TRBV5-1; CDR3: CASSSDSTLAKNIQYF; DNA: TGCGCCAGCAGCTCTGACAGTACCCTAGCCAAAAACATTCAGTACTTC
J: TRBJ1-2; size: .; D: TRBD1; V: TRBV13; CDR3: CASSLGLGTGNYGYTF; DNA: TGTGCCAGCAGCTTAGGCCTCGGGACAGGGAACTATGGCTACACCTTC
J: TRBJ2-7; size: many; D: .; V: TRBV2; CDR3: CASSEWGQSYEQYF; DNA: TGTGCCAGCAGTGAATGGGGGCAGTCCTACGAGCAGTACTTC
J: TRBJ1-2; size: .; D: TRBD1; V: TRBV28; CDR3: CASRPSGTGYGYTF; DNA: TGTGCCAGCAGACCTTCCGGGACAGGTTATGGCTACACCTTC
J: TRBJ1-6; size: .; D: .; V: TRBV5-6; CDR3: CASIWGGNDNSPLHF; DNA: TGTGCCAGCATCTGGGGAGGGAATGATAATTCACCCCTCCACTTT
J: TRBJ2-2; size: .; D: .; V: TRBV10-3; CDR3: CAISENSANTGELFF; DNA: TGTGCCATCAGTGAGAATAGCGCGAACACCGGGGAGCTGTTTTTT
J: TRBJ2-7; size: .; D: TRBD2; V: TRBV4-2; CDR3: CASSLGRENTYEQYF; DNA: TGTGCCAGCAGCTTGGGGCGGGAGAACACCTACGAGCAGTACTTC
J: TRBJ2-5; size: many; D: TRBD1; V: TRBV20-1; CDR3: CSAIPGQGVETQYF; DNA: TGCAGTGCTATCCCAGGACAGGGAGTTGAGACCCAGTACTTC
J: TRBJ1-2; size: many; D: .; V: TRBV29-1; CDR3: CSVELQGPNYGYTF; DNA: TGCAGCGTTGAACTGCAGGGCCCTAACTATGGCTACACCTTC
J: TRBJ2-5; size: many; D: .; V: TRBV20-1; CDR3: CSALKDIETQYF; DNA: TGCAGTGCTCTGAAGGACATTGAGACCCAGTACTTC
J: TRBJ1-4; size: many; D: TRBD1; V: TRBV20-1; CDR3: CSARVVTGVEKLFF; DNA: TGCAGTGCTAGAGTGGTGACAGGGGTTGAAAAACTGTTTTTT
J: TRBJ1-2; size: .; D: TRBD1; V: TRBV19; CDR3: CASQGTGGQGYTF; DNA: TGTGCCAGTCAAGGGACAGGGGGCCAGGGCTACACCTTC
J: TRBJ2-7; size: many; D: TRBD2; V: TRBV7-9; CDR3: CASSLYLADTYEQYF; DNA: TGTGCCAGCAGCTTATATCTAGCGGACACCTACGAGCAGTACTTC
J: TRBJ2-1; size: few; D: TRBD1; V: TRBV24-1; CDR3: CATSDAGQGRNEQFF; DNA: TGTGCCACCAGTGATGCGGGACAGGGACGCAATGAGCAGTTCTTC
J: TRBJ1-3; size: many; D: TRBD1; V: TRBV12-3/TRBV12-4; CDR3: CASSLAGQDVSGNTIYF; DNA: TGTGCCAGCAGTTTAGCCGGACAGGACGTCTCTGGAAACACCATATATTTT
J: TRBJ2-2; size: .; D: .; V: TRBV19; CDR3: CYRGGTGELFF; DNA: TGTTACAGGGGGGGGACCGGGGAGCTGTTTTTT
J: TRBJ1-1; size: many; D: .; V: TRBV9; CDR3: CASSVGSTGPNTEAFF; DNA: TGTGCCAGCAGCGTAGGTTCAACAGGGCCGAACACTGAAGCTTTCTTT
J: TRBJ2-1; size: many; D: .; V: TRBV5-1; CDR3: CASILGWTGTYNEQFF; DNA: TGCGCCAGCATCTTGGGGTGGACTGGCACCTACAATGAGCAGTTCTTC
J: TRBJ1-2; size: many; D: .; V: TRBV6-1; CDR3: CASRPGQINYGYTF; DNA: TGTGCCAGCAGGCCGGGACAAATAAACTATGGCTACACCTTC
J: TRBJ2-3; size: many; D: .; V: TRBV7-2; CDR3: CASSLDYTDTQYF; DNA: TGTGCCAGCAGCTTAGACTACACAGATACGCAGTATTTT
J: TRBJ2-1; size: few; D: .; V: TRBV7-9; CDR3: CASSLRGLDEQFF; DNA: TGTGCCAGCAGCTTACGTGGTCTCGATGAGCAGTTCTTC
J: TRBJ2-7; size: many; D: .; V: TRBV29-1; CDR3: CSVEEGSTSYEQYF; DNA: TGCAGCGTTGAAGAAGGGAGCACCTCCTACGAGCAGTACTTC
J: TRBJ2-2; size: many; D: .; V: TRBV7-8; CDR3: CASSWVNTGELFF; DNA: TGTGCCAGCAGTTGGGTGAACACCGGGGAGCTGTTTTTT
J: TRBJ1-5; size: many; D: .; V: TRBV5-6; CDR3: CASSLLARQPQHF; DNA: TGTGCCAGCAGCTTGCTCGCCAGGCAGCCCCAGCATTTT
J: TRBJ1-5; size: many; D: .; V: TRBV20-1; CDR3: CSASLTTAYSNQPQHF; DNA: TGCAGTGCTAGTTTGACGACAGCCTATAGCAATCAGCCCCAGCATTTT